The next 20 T cell receptor beta chains were all read from a single sample in a study of CXCR3-negative and CXCR3-positive naive CD8 T cells. Libraries of TRB cDNA were made by 5' RACE and carried UMIs. TCRdb re-called the 5' RACE reads and catalogs CDR3 proteins one per entry, DNA excluded. There are 100,000 to 150,000 distinct CDR3 sequences in the sample, with less than 0.55% held by the top ten. Source material: naive CXCR3- CD8+ T cells from blood. Subset: CD45RO-CCR7+CD27+CD95- naive CD8+ T cells lacking CXCR3 (TNR3-). These receptors were collected from a human donor in good health. Some clones in this sample may be carry-over from other donors' samples.

CDR3 residues: CSEKDRTFEQYF. The V and J genes are TRBV29-1 and TRBJ2-7; TCRdb proposes TRBD1, but this gene call is untestable without DNA. This CDR3 has 12 amino acids. CDR1 is SQVTM and CDR2 is ANQGSEA in the germline V gene.

The rearrangement uses TRBV6-5 and TRBJ2-1. The germline V gene encodes CDR1 MNHEY and CDR2 SVGAGI. The CDR3 totals 14 residues. The chain's CDR3 is CASSRSSGYNEQFF.

This chain connects TRBV4-1 to TRBJ2-7. Germline V lookup: CDR1 MGHRA, CDR2 YSYEKL. The CDR3 covers 14 residues. The CDR3 sequence: CASSQVGLSYDQYF.

The chain has TRBV7-8 and TRBJ2-3. The CDR3 is made up of 13 amino acids. Per germline, CDR1 SGHVS and CDR2 FQNEAQ. CDR3 sequence reads: CASSLGRTDTQYF.

J is TRBJ2-1 and V is TRBV7-9; the TCRdb D gene call, TRBD2, has no DNA to confirm it. CDR1 SEHNR and CDR2 FQNEAQ come from the germline V gene (reference sequence). The CDR3 loop spans 16 amino acids. The CDR3 loop is CASSFFSGGHYNEQFF.

The chain is built from TRBV29-1 and TRBJ2-1; there is no DNA to check the TCRdb D call of TRBD1. Germline CDR1 reads SQVTM; CDR2 reads ANQGSEA. This CDR3 has 13 amino acids. The CDR3 reads CSVADSLYNEQFF.

The chain has TRBV7-3 and TRBJ2-5; checking the TCRdb D call of TRBD2 is not possible without DNA. This CDR3 region has 15 residues. Looked up from germline, CDR1 is SGHTA and CDR2 is FQGTGA. CDR3 residues: CASSQTGLAGETQYF.

The chain couples TRBV7-9 to TRBJ1-1. The CDR3 has 15 amino acids. Germline V gene data show CDR1 as SEHNR and CDR2 as FQNEAQ (reference sequence). CDR3 residues: CASSLLMGKVTEAFF.

The chain combines TRBV7-9 with TRBJ1-1. The germline V gene encodes CDR1 SEHNR and CDR2 FQNEAQ (reference sequence). There are 12 residues in the CDR3. The CDR3 reads CASSLALAEAFF.

CDR3 sequence: CASSQGLAGSYEQYF. The V and J genes are TRBV4-2 and TRBJ2-7; TCRdb gives TRBD2 as the D gene, but with no DNA this cannot be confirmed. Germline V gene sequence: CDR1 LGHNA, CDR2 YNFKEQ. CDR3 length: 15 amino acids.

Here the CDR3 reads CASSWTGTYNEQFF. The rearrangement uses TRBV5-1 and TRBJ2-1; TCRdb's D call, TRBD1, is unchecked because there is no DNA. The CDR3 is made up of 14 amino acids. In germline, CDR1 is SGHRS, CDR2 YFSETQ.

V is TRBV23-1 and J is TRBJ2-7. Being an ORF, TRBV23-1 has a function that is uncertain. The CDR3 is made up of 12 amino acids. The CDR3 is CASILGSYEQYF.

The chain joins TRBV6-5 to TRBJ2-1; TCRdb selects TRBD1, and the lack of DNA leaves this call unchecked. Germline-derived CDR1 and CDR2 are MNHEY and SVGAGI. The CDR3 is 15 amino acids. CDR3 in amino acids: CASSYSSGPGNEQFF.

The J gene is TRBJ2-7, the V gene TRBV29-1; TCRdb proposes TRBD2, but this gene call is untestable without DNA. The CDR3 loop spans 16 amino acids. Per germline, CDR1 SQVTM and CDR2 ANQGSEA. CDR3 in amino acids: CSVEDGLASGSYEQYF.

The chain has TRBV11-1 and TRBJ2-5; TCRdb lists TRBD1, though no DNA is available to test this call. The CDR3 is made up of 16 amino acids. Germline V gene sequence: CDR1 SGHAT, CDR2 FQDESV (reference sequence). The CDR3 is CASSLASQGVRKTQYF.

This chain uses TRBV7-2 with TRBJ1-1; absent DNA, TCRdb's TRBD1 call cannot be checked. CDR1 is SGHTA, CDR2 FQGNSA, per germline. The CDR3 loop spans 16 amino acids. CDR3 sequence: CASSGRQGALSTEAFF.

The chain couples TRBV20-1 to TRBJ2-7; TCRdb's D call, TRBD1, is unchecked because there is no DNA. This CDR3 is built from 17 residues. From germline, CDR1 is DFQATT and CDR2 SNEGSKA (reference sequence). This chain's CDR3 is CSARETHGQIAYYEQYF.

The CDR3 loop is CASSLNQGTYEQYF. The V call is TRBV7-6, the J call TRBJ2-7; no DNA is available, so the TRBD1 call from TCRdb remains unchecked. The CDR3 runs 14 residues. Germline values: CDR1 SGHVS, CDR2 FNYEAQ.

The V and J genes are TRBV6-2 or TRBV6-3 and TRBJ2-5. The CDR3 spans 14 residues. Germline V gives CDR1 MNHEY, CDR2 SVGEGT. This chain's CDR3 is CASSYAGIQETQYF.

V and J are TRBV7-9 and TRBJ2-1; the D gene TCRdb calls, TRBD2, cannot be checked with no DNA. Germline CDR1 is SEHNR and CDR2 is FQNEAQ (reference sequence). This CDR3 contains 16 residues. CDR3 residues: CASIKGPSGAGNEQFF.